A selection of T cell receptor beta chains follows, all from one sample in a study of blood T cells in healthy people across ages. One entry per CDR3 protein results from TCRdb running MiXCR on the 5' RACE reads. The data show roughly 680,000 distinct CDR3 sequences, around 21% seen once. Material: blood. All receptors come from a man between 65 and 85 years old in good health. Each CDR3 is given with its conserved first and last residue. The order of the fields is J gene, D gene, V gene, clone size, CDR3 DNA, CDR3 protein. A D gene is named only where the DNA matches it firmly. The size field is filled for only some rows; it gives once, few, many or a size class.

>TRBJ2-1|NA|TRBV5-1|few
TGCGCCAGCAGCTTGGAATGGACCTACAATGAGCAGTTCTTC
CASSLEWTYNEQFF
>TRBJ1-1|NA|TRBV6-6|NA
TGTGCCAGCAGTTTGGGGGGGGTCGAAGCTTTCTTT
CASSLGGVEAFF
>TRBJ2-1|NA|TRBV20-1|NA
TGCAGTGCTATACCCCGGGCTCAAGGCCATTATGAGCAGTTCTTC
CSAIPRAQGHYEQFF
>TRBJ2-1|NA|TRBV24-1|NA
TGTGCCACCAGTGACGCCACTAGAGCTTACAATGAGCAGTTCTTC
CATSDATRAYNEQFF
>TRBJ1-2|NA|TRBV27|NA
TGTGCCAGCAGTTTATCGACAGGTGGCGGCTACACCTTC
CASSLSTGGGYTF
>TRBJ2-3|TRBD2|TRBV5-1|many
TGCGCCAGCAGCTCCAATAGCGGGAGTGCGACAGATACGCAGTATTTT
CASSSNSGSATDTQYF
>TRBJ1-4|TRBD1|TRBV20-1|NA
TGCAGTGCTGTGGGACAGACGATCCTCTCCCTGTTTTTT
CSAVGQTILSLFF
>TRBJ2-1|TRBD2|TRBV5-1|NA
TGCGCCAGCAGCTTGAGCGGGAGGGTTGGGAATGAGCAGTTCTTC
CASSLSGRVGNEQFF
>TRBJ2-7|NA|TRBV5-1|few
TGCGCCAGCAGCTTGGATAGCCTTTCCTACGAGCAGTACTTC
CASSLDSLSYEQYF
>TRBJ2-7|NA|TRBV21-1|many
TGTGCCAGCAGCAAAGTAAGGATTAAATACGAGCAGTACTTC
CASSKVRIKYEQYF
>TRBJ2-5|NA|TRBV5-6|few
TGTGCCAGCAGCCCCCTGAACGGAGGATGGGAGACCCAGTACTTC
CASSPLNGGWETQYF